Listed below are T cell receptor beta chains from one sample, sequenced in a study of blood T cells in healthy people across ages. TCRdb redid the calling of the 5' RACE reads with MiXCR, one entry per CDR3 protein. Seen here are 450,000 to 600,000 distinct CDR3 sequences, roughly a quarter observed once, and the top ten hold under 4.5%. These data also featured in a second study, about T cells of mothers and their children.

The sequencing sample was made of blood. All receptors come from a boy under 10 years old in good health. CDR3s include the opening cysteine and the closing phenylalanine or tryptophan. A D gene is named only where the DNA matches it firmly. Clone size is shown for a subset of rows, as once, few, many or a class of expanded clone.

>TRBD1|TRBJ1-2|TRBV4-2|.
TGTGCCAGCAGCCAAGATCTTGGGCAGGGGGATGGCTACACCTTC
CASSQDLGQGDGYTF
>.|TRBJ2-2|TRBV10-3|.
TGTGCCATCAGTGAGTCGCCATGGGCCGGGGAGCTGTTTTTT
CAISESPWAGELFF
>.|TRBJ2-5|TRBV7-6|.
TGTGCCAGCAGCGTAGAAACCCTAGCCTTCCAAGAGACCCAGTACTTC
CASSVETLAFQETQYF
>TRBD2|TRBJ2-5|TRBV7-8|few
TGTGCCAGCAGTTTCATAGCGGGAGGGGGGCAAGAGACCCAGTACTTC
CASSFIAGGGQETQYF
>TRBD1|TRBJ1-2|TRBV29-1|.
TGCAGCGAGCGGACAGGGGATTCCAAGTATGGCTACACCTTC
CSERTGDSKYGYTF
>.|TRBJ2-5|TRBV25-1|few
TGTGCCAGCAGTTCTCAATTGGAAGAGACCCAGTACTTC
CASSSQLEETQYF
>.|TRBJ2-5|TRBV6-1|.
TGTGCCAGCAGCGAGACGCGGATCCAAGAGACCCAGTACTTC
CASSETRIQETQYF
>TRBD2|TRBJ2-2|TRBV29-1|few
TGCAGCGTGAGGGGTAGCGGGAGAGTCGCCGGGGAGCTGTTTTTT
CSVRGSGRVAGELFF
>TRBD2|TRBJ2-7|TRBV20-1|.
TGCAGTGCTTGGGGACTAGCGGGGAACGAGCAGTACTTC
CSAWGLAGNEQYF
>.|TRBJ1-1|TRBV12-3/TRBV12-4|few
TGTGCCAGCAGTTTTCCACAGGACACTGAAGCTTTCTTT
CASSFPQDTEAFF
>.|TRBJ2-3|TRBV12-3/TRBV12-4|few
TGTGCCAGCACCCCGGGACTCACCACCGATACGCAGTATTTT
CASTPGLTTDTQYF
>.|TRBJ1-2|TRBV29-1|.
TGCAGCGTTACGAACAGGGAAAGGGGCCATGGCTACACCTTC
CSVTNRERGHGYTF
>.|TRBJ1-1|TRBV29-1|.
TGCAGCGTTGAACTGGGGGTGACTGAAGCTTTCTTT
CSVELGVTEAFF
>.|TRBJ1-2|TRBV19|.
TGTGCCAGTAGTATAGGGCCCTTTTATGGCTACACCTTC
CASSIGPFYGYTF
>.|TRBJ1-1|TRBV28|.
TGTGCCAGCAGGTCGGGGGGGGCTCGAGCTTTCTTT
CASRSGGARAFF
>TRBD1|TRBJ2-5|TRBV29-1|few
TGCAGCGTTGGGGCCCGGGACAGGGCCCAAGAGACCCAGTACTTC
CSVGARDRAQETQYF
>.|TRBJ2-3|TRBV29-1|many
TGCAGCGTTGAGGATACGCAGTATTTT
CSVEDTQYF
>.|TRBJ2-5|TRBV4-3|once
TGCGCCAGCAGCCAAGATTGCGCTAGGCCAGAGACCCAGTACTTC
CASSQDCARPETQYF
>.|TRBJ2-1|TRBV12-5|.
TGTGCTAGTGGAGGCGAGTCGGGATCATACAATGAGCAGTTCTTC
CASGGESGSYNEQFF
>.|TRBJ2-3|TRBV21-1|few
TGTGCCAGCACTAGGGCGGGGCGCGGCACAGATACGCAGTATTTT
CASTRAGRGTDTQYF
>.|TRBJ2-7|TRBV2|.
TGTGCCAGCAAAAGGGACGCCGACCTCTACGAGCAGTACTTC
CASKRDADLYEQYF
>.|TRBJ2-5|TRBV30|few
TGTGCCTGGAGTTTACAGGAGACCCAGTACTTC
CAWSLQETQYF
>.|TRBJ1-5|TRBV30|.
TGTGCCTTTAGGGAGAGCAATCAGCCCCAGCATTTT
CAFRESNQPQHF
>.|TRBJ2-6|TRBV5-1|.
TGCGCCAGCAGCGGGGACACTGGGGCCAACGTCCTGACTTTC
CASSGDTGANVLTF
>.|TRBJ2-1|TRBV9|few
TGTGCCAGCAGCGTGGATAGGGGCATCGGGTATGAGCAGTTCTTC
CASSVDRGIGYEQFF
>TRBD2|TRBJ2-1|TRBV12-3/TRBV12-4|once
TGTGCCAGCAGCCGAGCGGGAGGAGGTGAGCAGTTCTTC
CASSRAGGGEQFF
>TRBD2|TRBJ2-1|TRBV7-9|.
TGTGCCAGCAGCCCCCGCGAGGGAGGGCCAACAAATGAGCAGTTCTTC
CASSPREGGPTNEQFF
>.|TRBJ1-5|TRBV7-3|.
TGTGCCAGCAGCTTAAAAGCCGGGACCACCCAGCATTTT
CASSLKAGTTQHF